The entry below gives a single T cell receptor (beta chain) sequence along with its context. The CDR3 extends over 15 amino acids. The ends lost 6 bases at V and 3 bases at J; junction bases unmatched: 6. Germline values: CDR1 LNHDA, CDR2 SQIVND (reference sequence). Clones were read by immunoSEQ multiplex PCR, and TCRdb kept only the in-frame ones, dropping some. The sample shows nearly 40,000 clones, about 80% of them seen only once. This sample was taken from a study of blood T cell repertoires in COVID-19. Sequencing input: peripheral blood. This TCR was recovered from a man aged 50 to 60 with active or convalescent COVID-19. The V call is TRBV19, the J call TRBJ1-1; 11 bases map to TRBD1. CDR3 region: CASSTDRGQDTEAFF. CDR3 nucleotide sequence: TGTGCCAGTAGCACGGACAGGGGGCAGGACACTGAAGCTTTCTTT.